The rows below give T cell receptor beta chains drawn from one sample of a study of blood T cell repertoires in COVID-19. Data came from immunoSEQ multiplex PCR; TCRdb stores just in-frame clones and leaves some out. The table records under 300,000 clones, 86% of them present only once. Sequenced material: peripheral blood. The receptors shown here come from a man between 60 and 70 years old with acute or convalescent COVID-19. Both conserved end residues are part of each CDR3. The D gene is left open where the match is weak. Rows give clone size only sometimes, using once, few, many, or a class for an expanded clone.

v_call	j_call	clone_size	d_call	cdr3_nt	cdr3_aa
TRBV12-3/TRBV12-4	TRBJ2-2	-	TRBD2	TGTGCCATCCGTAGCGGGAGGGTCGGGGAGCTGTTTTTT	CAIRSGRVGELFF
TRBV12-3/TRBV12-4	TRBJ1-1	-	-	TGTGCCAGCAGTGCTAAGTGGGAAGCTTTCTTT	CASSAKWEAFF
TRBV4-3	TRBJ2-1	-	TRBD1	TGCGCCAGCAGCCAGGACCTGCACCCGGGACAGGGGATCAATGAGCAGTTCTTC	CASSQDLHPGQGINEQFF
TRBV7-8	TRBJ2-5	-	-	TGTGCCAGCAGCTTAGCGCTAGCATCAGCCCTCGAGACCCAGTACTTC	CASSLALASALETQYF
TRBV14	TRBJ1-3	-	-	TGTGCCAGCAGCCCCCGACAGAGCTCTGGAAACACCATATATTTT	CASSPRQSSGNTIYF
TRBV5-1	TRBJ2-1	-	TRBD2	TGCGCCAGCAGGGCCGGGACTAGCGAGGGGTGGGAGCAGTTCTTC	CASRAGTSEGWEQFF
TRBV7-3	TRBJ2-7	few	TRBD1	TGTGCCAGCAGCTCAGGACAGGGCGATTACGAGCAGTACTTC	CASSSGQGDYEQYF
TRBV7-2	TRBJ1-2	-	-	TGTGCCAGCAGCTTAGGTAGCCACCCGATCTACACCTTC	CASSLGSHPIYTF
TRBV5-1	TRBJ1-1	once	-	TGCGCCAGCAGCTTGCCCGGGGAACACACTGAAGCTTTCTTT	CASSLPGEHTEAFF
TRBV7-3	TRBJ2-1	-	TRBD2	TGTGCCAGCAGCCCGGGTAGCGGGGGATCTTTGGGGAATGAGCAGTTCTTC	CASSPGSGGSLGNEQFF
TRBV24-1	TRBJ2-5	-	TRBD2	TGTGCCACCAGTGATGCCGGGACTAGCGGGAGGCAGGCCCAAGAGACCCAGTACTTC	CATSDAGTSGRQAQETQYF
TRBV6-2/TRBV6-3	TRBJ1-4	-	TRBD1	TGTGCCAGCAGTCCACAGGGGGTGGATGAAAAACTGTTTTTT	CASSPQGVDEKLFF
TRBV28	TRBJ2-7	-	TRBD1	TGTGCCAGCAGCTCTTTACCGGCAGGGGGCATGGACGAGCAGTACTTC	CASSSLPAGGMDEQYF
TRBV19	TRBJ2-7	-	-	TGTGCCAGTAGTCTCGGGGACAATCGGTACGAGCAGTACTTC	CASSLGDNRYEQYF
TRBV28	TRBJ2-6	once	-	TGTGCCAGCACCCTTTACCCCGGGAAGTCCGGGGCCAACGTCCTGACTTTC	CASTLYPGKSGANVLTF
TRBV6-5	TRBJ2-2	-	TRBD1	TGTGCCAGCAGGAGACAGGGGGCAATCACCGGGGAGCTGTTTTTT	CASRRQGAITGELFF
TRBV18	TRBJ2-3	once	-	TGTGCCAGCTCCATCAGGACAGGAGGGACAGATACGCAGTATTTT	CASSIRTGGTDTQYF
TRBV5-5	TRBJ2-3	medium-sized	-	TGTGCCAGCAGCCCAGGCGCAGATACGCAGTATTTT	CASSPGADTQYF
TRBV2	TRBJ2-2	once	TRBD1	TGTGCCAGCAGGCGTACGACAGGGGACACCGGGGAGCTGTTTTTT	CASRRTTGDTGELFF
TRBV30	TRBJ1-2	-	-	TGTGCCTGGACCCAAGTGGAGGGCGGCTACACCTTC	CAWTQVEGGYTF
TRBV11-3	TRBJ2-2	-	-	TGTGCCAGCAGCTTAGACCCAGAAAACACCGGGGAGCTGTTTTTT	CASSLDPENTGELFF
TRBV5-1	TRBJ1-1	-	-	TGCGCCAGCAGCTTGGACGGACTTCCTCCCACTGAAGCTTTCTTT	CASSLDGLPPTEAFF
TRBV28	TRBJ2-5	-	-	TGTGCCAGCAGTTTGAGGCTAGAGACCCAGTACTTC	CASSLRLETQYF
TRBV4-1	TRBJ2-5	-	TRBD2	TGCGCCAGCAGCCAAGAGGCGGCGGGAGCGTTGGAGACCCAGTACTTC	CASSQEAAGALETQYF
TRBV5-1	TRBJ2-7	-	-	TGCGCCAGCAACAGAGGGGGGGCAGGGGATGACCCCTACGAGCAGTACTTC	CASNRGGAGDDPYEQYF
TRBV6-5	TRBJ1-2	-	-	TGTGCCAGCACCATCGGGGCGGGAATTCGCTATGGCTACACCTTC	CASTIGAGIRYGYTF
TRBV28	TRBJ1-5	-	TRBD1	TGTGCCAGCAGGGGACAGGGGAATCAGCCCCAGCATTTT	CASRGQGNQPQHF
TRBV20-1	TRBJ1-2	-	-	TGCAGTGCCCAGGGGAGCTATGGCTACACCTTC	CSAQGSYGYTF
TRBV11-2	TRBJ1-4	-	-	TGTGCCAGCAGCTTATCGGGCGGGGGATACGAAAAACTGTTTTTT	CASSLSGGGYEKLFF
TRBV6-5	TRBJ2-7	-	TRBD1	TGTGCCAGCCTGAACAGGGGGCAAAACGAGCAGTACTTC	CASLNRGQNEQYF
TRBV19	TRBJ2-4	once	TRBD1	TGTGCCAGTAGTATAGATCTGACAGGGGGCAGGAACATTCAGTACTTC	CASSIDLTGGRNIQYF